The sequence of this T cell receptor beta chain was determined in a study of cytomegalovirus exposure and HLA in healthy donors. Findings and caveats of the study: Earlier analysis found most TCR beta V segments productive about 87% or about 30% of the time.

Germline V gene sequence: CDR1 MNHNS, CDR2 SASEGT. The CDR3 is 15 amino acids. Unmatched junction bases numbered 8, after V lost 6 bases and J lost 3 bases. As to this clone: No antigen is known for it.

With 60 Vbeta and 13 Jbeta primers, the PCR was carried out. Libraries were prepared by immunoSEQ multiplex PCR; TCRdb keeps only in-frame clonotypes and omits some of them. Here the sample spans tens of thousands of clones, less than 80% being singletons. Material for sequencing was PBMCs. The source is a woman aged 45-60 years in good health and CMV-seronegative. The chain links TRBV6-1 to TRBJ2-7, with 10 nucleotides matching TRBD2. CDR3 in DNA: TGTGCCAGCAGCGGACCGGGACTAGCGTTCTACGAGCAGTACTTC. Translation gives CASSGPGLAFYEQYF.